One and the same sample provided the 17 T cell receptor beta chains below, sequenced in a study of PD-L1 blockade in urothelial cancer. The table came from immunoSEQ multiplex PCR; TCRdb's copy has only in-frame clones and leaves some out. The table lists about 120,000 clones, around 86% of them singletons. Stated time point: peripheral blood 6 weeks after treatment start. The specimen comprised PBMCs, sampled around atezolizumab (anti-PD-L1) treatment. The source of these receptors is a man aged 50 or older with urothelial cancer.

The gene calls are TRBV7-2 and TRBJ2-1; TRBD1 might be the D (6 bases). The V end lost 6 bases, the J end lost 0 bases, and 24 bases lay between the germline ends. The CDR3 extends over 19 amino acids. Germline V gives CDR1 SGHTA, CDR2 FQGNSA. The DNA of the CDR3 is TGTGCCAGCAGGCGCGGATTAACAGGGATTGGGAGCTCCTACAATGAGCAGTTCTTC. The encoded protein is CASRRGLTGIGSSYNEQFF.

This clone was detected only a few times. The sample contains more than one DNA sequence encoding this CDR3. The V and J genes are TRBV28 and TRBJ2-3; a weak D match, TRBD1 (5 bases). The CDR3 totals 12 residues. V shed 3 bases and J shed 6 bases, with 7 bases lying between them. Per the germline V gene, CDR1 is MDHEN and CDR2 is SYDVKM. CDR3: CASSLGPDTQYF. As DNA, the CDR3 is TGTGCCAGCAGTTTGGGGCCGGATACGCAGTATTTT.

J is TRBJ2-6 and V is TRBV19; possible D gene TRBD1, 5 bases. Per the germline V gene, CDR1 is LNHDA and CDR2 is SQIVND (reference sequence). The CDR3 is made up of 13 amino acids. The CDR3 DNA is TGTGCAGCCAGGGTTCCTGGGGCCAACGTCCTGACTTTC. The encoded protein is CAARVPGANVLTF.

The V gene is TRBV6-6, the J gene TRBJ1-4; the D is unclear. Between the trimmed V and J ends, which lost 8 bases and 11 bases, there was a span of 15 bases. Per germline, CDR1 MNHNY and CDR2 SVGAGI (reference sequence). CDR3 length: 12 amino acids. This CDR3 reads CASGPSGEKLFF. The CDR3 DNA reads TGTGCCAGCGGACCCAGCGGGGAGAAACTGTTTTTT.

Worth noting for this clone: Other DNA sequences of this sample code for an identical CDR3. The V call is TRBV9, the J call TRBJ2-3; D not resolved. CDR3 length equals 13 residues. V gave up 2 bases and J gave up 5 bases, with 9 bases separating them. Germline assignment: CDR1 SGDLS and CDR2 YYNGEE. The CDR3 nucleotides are TGTGCCAGCAGCGTTGGCGGTGGAGATACGCAGTATTTT. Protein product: CASSVGGGDTQYF.

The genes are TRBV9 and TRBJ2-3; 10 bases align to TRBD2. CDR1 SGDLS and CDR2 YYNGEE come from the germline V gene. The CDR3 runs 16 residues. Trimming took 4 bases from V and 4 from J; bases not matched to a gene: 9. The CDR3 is CASSPLAGANADTQYF. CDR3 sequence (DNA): TGTGCCAGCAGCCCCCTAGCGGGAGCTAATGCAGATACGCAGTATTTT.

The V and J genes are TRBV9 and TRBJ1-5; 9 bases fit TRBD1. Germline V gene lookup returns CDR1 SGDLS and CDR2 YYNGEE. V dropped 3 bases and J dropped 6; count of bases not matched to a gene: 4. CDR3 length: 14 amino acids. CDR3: CASSGDRASQPQHF. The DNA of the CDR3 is TGTGCCAGCAGCGGGGACAGGGCTTCTCAGCCCCAGCATTTT.

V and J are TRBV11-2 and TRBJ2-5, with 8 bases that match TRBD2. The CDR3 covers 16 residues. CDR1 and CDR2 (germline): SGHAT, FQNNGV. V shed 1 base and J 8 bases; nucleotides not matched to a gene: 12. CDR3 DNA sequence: TGTGCCAGCAGCTTAGGTCGTCAAGCGGGGGACCAAACCCAGTACTTC. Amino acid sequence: CASSLGRQAGDQTQYF.

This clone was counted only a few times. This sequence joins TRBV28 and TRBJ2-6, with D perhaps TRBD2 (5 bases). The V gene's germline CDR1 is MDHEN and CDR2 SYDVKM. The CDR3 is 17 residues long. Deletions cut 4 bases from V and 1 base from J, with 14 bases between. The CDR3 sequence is CASSSRGRESGANVLTF. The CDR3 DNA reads TGTGCCAGCAGTTCCCGGGGTAGAGAGTCTGGGGCCAACGTCCTGACTTTC.

As DNA, the CDR3 is TGTGCCAGCAGTTATCTTAATGAGCAGTTCTTC. Amino acid sequence: CASSYLNEQFF. This chain links TRBV6-1 with TRBJ2-1; D remains unclear. Germline CDR1 is MNHNS and CDR2 is SASEGT. The CDR3 runs 11 residues. V lost 5 bases and J lost 7, with 6 bases in between.

CDR3 amino acids: CAWSVRQLLNNEQFF. DNA of the CDR3: TGTGCCTGGAGTGTACGTCAACTACTTAACAATGAGCAGTTCTTC. V is TRBV30 and J is TRBJ2-1; no clear D. Germline-derived CDR1 and CDR2 are GTSNPN and SVGIG (reference sequence). The germline V and J ends were trimmed by 0 bases and 5 bases, with 14 bases remaining between them. The CDR3 runs 15 residues.

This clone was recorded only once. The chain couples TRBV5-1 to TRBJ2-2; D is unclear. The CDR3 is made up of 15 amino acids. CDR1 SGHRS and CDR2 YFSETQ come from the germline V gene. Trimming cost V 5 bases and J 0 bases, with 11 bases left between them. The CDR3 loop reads CASSRIDSNTGELFF. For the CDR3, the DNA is TGCGCCAGCAGTCGGATAGACTCGAACACCGGGGAGCTGTTTTTT.

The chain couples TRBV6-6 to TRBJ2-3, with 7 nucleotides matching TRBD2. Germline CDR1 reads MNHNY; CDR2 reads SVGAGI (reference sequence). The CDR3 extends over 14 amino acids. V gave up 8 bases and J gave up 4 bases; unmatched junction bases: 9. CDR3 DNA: TGTGCCAGCCGAGTCGGCGGGAGTGCAGATACGCAGTATTTT. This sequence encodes CASRVGGSADTQYF.

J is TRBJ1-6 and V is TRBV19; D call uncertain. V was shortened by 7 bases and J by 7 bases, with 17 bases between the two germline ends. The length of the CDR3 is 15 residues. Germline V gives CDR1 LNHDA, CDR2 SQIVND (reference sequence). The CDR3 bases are TGTGCCAGTACTAAAGCGGTTACCCCGAATTCACCCCTCCACTTT. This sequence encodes CASTKAVTPNSPLHF.

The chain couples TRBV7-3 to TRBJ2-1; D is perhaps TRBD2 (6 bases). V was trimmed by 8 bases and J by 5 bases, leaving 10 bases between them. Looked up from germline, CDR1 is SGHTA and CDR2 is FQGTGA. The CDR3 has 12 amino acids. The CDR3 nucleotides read TGTGCCAGCTCCTTAGCGGACAATGAGCAGTTCTTC. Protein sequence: CASSLADNEQFF. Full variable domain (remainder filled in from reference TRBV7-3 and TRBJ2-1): GAGVSQTPSNKVTEKGKYVELRCDPISGHTALYWYRQSLGQGPEFLIYFQGTGAADDSGLPNDRFFAVRPEGSVSTLKIQRTERGDSAVYLCASSLADNEQFFGPGTRLTVL.

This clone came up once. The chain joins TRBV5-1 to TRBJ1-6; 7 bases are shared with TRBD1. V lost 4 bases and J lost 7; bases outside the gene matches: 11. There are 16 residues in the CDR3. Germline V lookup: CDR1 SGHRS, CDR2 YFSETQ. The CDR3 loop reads CASSPQSGTANSPLHF. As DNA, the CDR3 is TGCGCCAGCAGCCCCCAATCGGGGACAGCCAATTCACCCCTCCACTTT.

CDR3 sequence reads: CASSLAGVNEQYF. The DNA of the CDR3 is TGTGCCAGCAGCTTAGCAGGGGTGAACGAGCAGTACTTC. J is TRBJ2-7 and V is TRBV11-2; possibly TRBD1 for D (6 bases). CDR1 is SGHAT, CDR2 FQNNGV, per germline. The CDR3 extends over 13 amino acids. Trimming removed 1 base at V and 5 bases at J, with 9 bases between.